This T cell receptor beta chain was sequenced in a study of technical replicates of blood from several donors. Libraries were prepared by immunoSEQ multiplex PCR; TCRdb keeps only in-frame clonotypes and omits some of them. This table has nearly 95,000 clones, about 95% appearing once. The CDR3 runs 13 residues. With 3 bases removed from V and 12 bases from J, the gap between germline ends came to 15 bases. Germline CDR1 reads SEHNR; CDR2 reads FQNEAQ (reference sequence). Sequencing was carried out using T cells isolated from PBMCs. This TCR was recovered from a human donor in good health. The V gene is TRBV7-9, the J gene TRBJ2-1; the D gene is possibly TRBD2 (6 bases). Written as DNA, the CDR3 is TGTGCCAGCAGCTTGGGGACTTCAGTCGCGCAGTTCTTC. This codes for CASSLGTSVAQFF.